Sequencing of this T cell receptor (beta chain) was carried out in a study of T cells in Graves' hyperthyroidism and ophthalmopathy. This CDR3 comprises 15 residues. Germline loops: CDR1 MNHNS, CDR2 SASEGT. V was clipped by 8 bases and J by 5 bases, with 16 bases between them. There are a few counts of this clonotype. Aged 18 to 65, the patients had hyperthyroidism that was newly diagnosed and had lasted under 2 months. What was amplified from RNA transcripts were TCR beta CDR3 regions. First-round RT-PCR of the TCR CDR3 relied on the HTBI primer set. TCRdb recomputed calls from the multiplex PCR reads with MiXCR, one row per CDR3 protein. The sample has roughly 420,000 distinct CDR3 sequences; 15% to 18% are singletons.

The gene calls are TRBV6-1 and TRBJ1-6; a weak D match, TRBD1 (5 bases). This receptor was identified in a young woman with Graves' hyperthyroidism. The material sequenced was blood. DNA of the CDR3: TGTGCCAGCCTACAGGAGCACCGGAATAATTCACCCCTCCACTTT. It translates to CASLQEHRNNSPLHF.